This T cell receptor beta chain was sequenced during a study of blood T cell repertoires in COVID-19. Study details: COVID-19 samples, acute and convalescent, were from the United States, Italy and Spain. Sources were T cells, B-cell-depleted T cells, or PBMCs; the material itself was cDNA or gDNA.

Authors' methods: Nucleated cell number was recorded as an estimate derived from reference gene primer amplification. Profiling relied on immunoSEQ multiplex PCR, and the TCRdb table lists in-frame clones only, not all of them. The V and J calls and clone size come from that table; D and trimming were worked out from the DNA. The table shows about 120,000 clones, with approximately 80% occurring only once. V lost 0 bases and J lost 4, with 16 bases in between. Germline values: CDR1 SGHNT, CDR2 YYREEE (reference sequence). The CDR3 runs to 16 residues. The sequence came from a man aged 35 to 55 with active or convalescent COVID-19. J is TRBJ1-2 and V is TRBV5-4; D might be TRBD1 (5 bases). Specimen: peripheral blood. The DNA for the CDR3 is TGTGCCAGCAGCTTGGCTTGGGAAACAGGTCCCTATGGCTACACCTTC. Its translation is CASSLAWETGPYGYTF. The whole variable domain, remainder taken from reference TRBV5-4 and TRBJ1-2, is ETGVTQSPTHLIKTRGQQVTLRCSSQSGHNTVSWYQQALGQGPQFIFQYYREEENGRGNFPPRFSGLQFPNYSSELNVNALELDDSALYLCASSLAWETGPYGYTFGSGTRLTVV.